The 16 T cell receptor gamma chains listed next were all sequenced from one sample in a study of gamma-delta chains in newborns, infants, children. TCRdb reanalysed the reads with CATT. The table includes more than 950 gamma-chain clones, about half detected once. Sequencing was done on a sample of blood. Receptors originate from a child who was a newborn, infant or young child, either healthy, febrile or measles-vaccinated (not recorded which).

The gene calls are TRGV2 and TRGJ1 or TRGJ2. No J gene is reported in TCRdb; it was inferred here by comparing the DNA with germline. CDR3 size: 13 residues. V was clipped by 0 bases and J by 3 bases; unmatched bases: 2. In germline, CDR1 is EGSNGY, CDR2 YDSYNSKV. CDR3 sequence: CATWDGLYYKKLF. DNA for the CDR3: TGTGCCACCTGGGACGGGCTTTATTATAAGAAACTCTTT.

This clone was counted a single time. No J gene was named, though the V gene is TRGV9. The germline CDR1 and CDR2 sequences are GITISATS and ISYDGTV (reference sequence). This CDR3 spans 10 amino acids. The CDR3 sequence is CALWGTERLF. The CDR3 nucleotides read TGTGCCTTGTGGGGGACCGAGAGACTCTTT.

A few counts support this clone. Other DNA sequences from this sample encode an identical CDR3 as well. The chain uses TRGV9 and TRGJP. TCRdb offers no J gene call, so here the DNA was matched to germline to obtain one. V dropped 3 bases and J dropped 6; count of bases not matched to a gene: 11. The germline gives CDR1 GITISATS, CDR2 ISYDGTV (reference sequence). The length of the CDR3 is 18 residues. CDR3 DNA: TGTGCCTTGTGGGAGCCGCCTGGGTCAGAGTTGGGCAAAAAAATCAAGGTATTT. Protein sequence: CALWEPPGSELGKKIKVF.

A note on this clone: Other DNA sequences within the sample encode an identical CDR3. This chain's CDR3 is CALWEVRQELGKKIKVF. In nucleotides, the CDR3 is TGTGCCTTGTGGGAGGTGCGTCAAGAGTTGGGCAAAAAAATCAAGGTATTT. The J gene is TRGJP, the V gene TRGV9. TCRdb gives no J gene; it was assigned here by matching the DNA to germline. The CDR3 length is 17 residues. J lost 4 bases, V lost 0 bases, and 3 bases had no gene match. Germline V gene data show CDR1 as GITISATS and CDR2 as ISYDGTV (reference sequence).

This clone was seen a handful of times. The gene calls are TRGV9 and TRGJP. TCRdb does not report a J gene; here it was assigned by matching the DNA to germline references. The ends lost 2 bases at V and 7 bases at J; junction bases unmatched: 5. The CDR3 is 16 amino acids. Germline CDR1 is GITISATS and CDR2 is ISYDGTV (reference sequence). This chain's CDR3 is CALWEDSELGKKIKVF. The CDR3 DNA reads TGTGCCTTGTGGGAGGACTCGGAGTTGGGCAAAAAAATCAAGGTATTT.

This clone was recorded a few times. Other DNA sequences in the same sample also yield this CDR3. V gene TRGV9 combines with J gene TRGJP. No J gene was available from TCRdb, and it was assigned here by a germline match of the DNA. This CDR3 contains 17 residues. V lost 0 bases, J lost 4 bases, and 3 bases stayed unmatched. In germline, CDR1 is GITISATS, CDR2 ISYDGTV (reference sequence). The CDR3 DNA is TGTGCCTTGTGGGAGGTGCCACAAGAGTTGGGCAAAAAAATCAAGGTATTT. It yields the protein CALWEVPQELGKKIKVF.

This clone is large in the sample. The V gene is TRGV5, the J gene TRGJ1 or TRGJ2. The CDR3 covers 11 residues. The germline gives CDR1 VINAFY, CDR2 YDVSNSKD. Trimming cost V 0 bases and J 8 bases; bases outside gene matches: 1. CDR3 nucleotides: TGTGCCACCTGGGACAGGCATAAGAAACTCTTT. As protein: CATWDRHKKLF.

Details on this clone: One base away lies a much larger clone, so this may be a sequencing read error. The chain has TRGV9 and TRGJP. TCRdb leaves out the J gene; it was filled in here by matching the DNA to germline. Germline V lookup: CDR1 GITISATS, CDR2 ISYDGTV (reference sequence). The CDR3 is 15 residues long. The ends lost 3 bases at V and 6 bases at J; junction bases unmatched: 2. In DNA form, the CDR3 reads TGTGCCTTGTGGGAGATAGAGTTGGGCAAAAAAATCAAGGTATTT. It translates to CALWEIELGKKIKVF.

This clone came up a few times. A much larger clone sits a single nucleotide away, making a read error possible. The CDR3 spells CALWEVQVLGKKIKVF. DNA of the CDR3: TGTGCCTTGTGGGAGGTGCAGGTGTTGGGCAAAAAAATCAAGGTATTT. The chain uses TRGV9 and TRGJP. TCRdb records no J gene; here it was assigned by comparing the DNA to germline. V dropped 0 bases and J dropped 9; count of bases not matched to a gene: 5. The CDR3 has 16 residues. Germline values: CDR1 GITISATS, CDR2 ISYDGTV (reference sequence).

V gene TRGV9 combines with J gene TRGJ1 or TRGJ2. The J gene comes from matching the DNA to germline here; TCRdb lacks it. Germline V lookup: CDR1 GITISATS, CDR2 ISYDGTV (reference sequence). V lost 5 bases, J lost 0 bases, and 4 bases stayed unmatched. This CDR3 contains 13 residues. CDR3 nucleotide sequence: TGTGCCTTGTGGGGGTCGAATTATTATAAGAAACTCTTT. This codes for CALWGSNYYKKLF.

Notes on this clone: Different DNA sequences within this sample yield the same CDR3. The genes are TRGV9 and TRGJP. Germline matching of the DNA provided the J gene here, since TCRdb leaves it blank. The CDR3 consists of 14 residues. With V trimmed by 5 bases and J by 7 bases, 2 bases remained unmatched. Looked up from germline, CDR1 is GITISATS and CDR2 is ISYDGTV (reference sequence). Here the CDR3 DNA reads TGTGCCTTGTGGGCGGAGTTGGGCAAAAAAATCAAGGTATTT. Residues: CALWAELGKKIKVF.

By share, this clone counts as hyperexpanded. The rearrangement links TRGV9 to TRGJ1 or TRGJ2. V lost 9 bases to trimming and J lost 9 bases; unmatched junction nucleotides: 11. There are 11 residues in the CDR3. From germline, CDR1 is GITISATS and CDR2 ISYDGTV (reference sequence). The CDR3 loop reads CALRPGIKKLF. The CDR3 bases are TGTGCCTTGAGGCCGGGAATTAAGAAACTCTTT.

This clone was counted between two and nine times. V usage is TRGV9 and J usage is TRGJP. The J gene, absent from TCRdb, was called here by matching the DNA to germline. The CDR3 spans 17 residues. The V gene end was trimmed by 2 bases and the J gene end by 4 bases; junction bases not matched to a gene: 5. Germline V CDR1 and CDR2: GITISATS, ISYDGTV (reference sequence). CDR3 coding DNA: TGTGCCTTGTGGGAGGGATATCAAGAGTTGGGCAAAAAAATCAAGGTATTT. The encoded protein is CALWEGYQELGKKIKVF.

With regard to this clone: The junction shows a germline mismatch at one end, possibly a read error. This chain joins TRGV9 and TRGJP. The J gene, left out of TCRdb, was set here by checking the DNA against germline. This CDR3 has 15 residues. Germline assignment: CDR1 GITISATS and CDR2 ISYDGTV (reference sequence). CDR3: CALWKQELDKKIKVF. Written as DNA, the CDR3 is TGTGCCTTGTGGAAGCAAGAGTTGGACAAAAAAATCAAGGTATTT.

Comments on this clone: A much larger clone is a single base away; this may be a read error. This rearrangement joins TRGV3 to TRGJ1 or TRGJ2. Here the J gene came from matching the DNA to germline, since TCRdb omits it. From germline, CDR1 is VTNTFY and CDR2 YDVSTARD (reference sequence). This CDR3 region has 15 residues. The J segment lost 6 bases and the V segment lost 1 base, leaving 12 bases of the junction unmatched. CDR3 coding DNA: TGTGCCACCTGGGACAGACCGACTTGGGGTTATAAGAAACTCTTT. Amino acid sequence: CATWDRPTWGYKKLF.

This clone was seen only a few times. The chain recombines TRGV9 with TRGJP. Here the J gene was assigned by germline matching of the DNA, as TCRdb has none. The CDR3 spans 17 residues. With 2 bases clipped from V and 3 bases from J, the junction kept 4 bases outside the gene matches. CDR1 and CDR2 (germline): GITISATS, ISYDGTV (reference sequence). The CDR3 nucleotides are TGTGCCTTGTGGGAGGCGACGCAAGAGTTGGGCAAAAAAATCAAGGTATTT. Translated: CALWEATQELGKKIKVF.